These 6 T cell receptor beta chains originate from one sample sequenced in a study of blood T cells in healthy people across ages. A sample-barcoded 5' primer and a J-beta primer mix were used in a second PCR of roughly 6 to 11 cycles. TCRdb fed the 5' RACE reads into MiXCR, producing one record per CDR3 protein. Of approximately 700,000 distinct CDR3 sequences in the sample, 32% were seen once. Sequencing was done on a sample of blood. The receptors originated from a woman older than 75 in good health.

This clonotype has at least ten counts. Here the CDR3 DNA reads TGTGCCAGCAGCTTAAGGGGGGGGGATTCACCCCTCCACTTT. Translation: CASSLRGGDSPLHF. The gene calls are TRBV7-3 and TRBJ1-6; tentative D call: TRBD1 (5 bases). The ends were cut back, 1 base at V and 8 bases at J, with 9 bases in the middle. The CDR3 has 14 residues. Germline V CDR1 and CDR2: SGHTA, FQGTGA.

V gene TRBV6-6 combines with J gene TRBJ1-5, with D perhaps TRBD1 (5 bases). The germline CDR1 and CDR2 sequences are MNHNY and SVGAGI (reference sequence). The length of the CDR3 is 15 residues. V lost 9 bases and J lost 0, with 15 bases in between. In nucleotides, the CDR3 is TGTGCCAGTCAACCGGGACGGTATAGCAATCAGCCCCAGCATTTT. Its protein product is CASQPGRYSNQPQHF.

This clonotype has ten or more counts. V gene TRBV20-1 combines with J gene TRBJ1-1; no clear D. Germline V gives CDR1 DFQATT, CDR2 SNEGSKA (reference sequence). V was cut by 3 bases and J by 4 bases, with 6 bases left in between. The length of the CDR3 is 11 residues. CDR3 bases: TGCAGTGCTAGGGTAGGCACTGAAGCTTTCTTT. Amino acids: CSARVGTEAFF.

The table lists this clonotype with many counts. This chain uses TRBV5-1 with TRBJ2-1; the match to TRBD1 covers 9 bases. This CDR3 has 15 residues. The ends lost 3 bases at V and 4 bases at J; junction bases unmatched: 5. Germline lookup yields CDR1 SGHRS and CDR2 YFSETQ. The CDR3 DNA follows: TGCGCCAGCAGCTACTCCGGGACAGGGTACAATGAGCAGTTCTTC. Residues: CASSYSGTGYNEQFF.

This sequence joins TRBV20-1 and TRBJ2-7, with D maybe TRBD1 (8 bases). The CDR3 covers 11 residues. The V and J ends lost 6 bases and 9 bases respectively, with 15 bases between them. The germline CDR1 and CDR2 sequences are DFQATT and SNEGSKA (reference sequence). CDR3 sequence reads: CSATGGGWQYF. In DNA, the CDR3 is TGCAGTGCCACAGGGGGGGGATGGCAGTACTTC.

This clonotype has more than one count but fewer than ten. The J gene is TRBJ1-1, the V gene TRBV7-2; maybe TRBD1 (5 bases). The CDR3 length is 15 residues. V was shortened by 4 bases and J by 10 bases, with 22 bases between the two germline ends. The germline gives CDR1 SGHTA, CDR2 FQGNSA. This CDR3 is CASSYPGRTGVGAFF. The CDR3 nucleotides read TGTGCCAGCAGCTATCCGGGAAGAACAGGCGTGGGAGCTTTCTTT.